One and the same sample provided the 31 T cell receptor beta chains below, sequenced in a study of blood T cell repertoires in COVID-19. The protocol was immunoSEQ multiplex PCR, while the TCRdb copy is restricted to in-frame clones and leaves out a portion. There are 180,000 or so clones in the sample; approximately 80% occur only once, and 10% to 15% lies in the top ten. Sequencing was performed on PBMCs or T cells enriched from blood (not recorded which). The receptors here all came from a woman aged 60-70 years who had recovered from COVID-19.

The chain links TRBV29-1 to TRBJ1-2; unclear D gene. CDR1 is SQVTM and CDR2 is ANQGSEA in the germline V gene. The CDR3 extends over 10 amino acids. The V gene lost 7 bases and the J gene lost 8 bases, with 11 bases spanning the gap. The CDR3, as DNA: TGCAGCGCCTGGGAGGAGGGCTACACCTTC. Its translation: CSAWEEGYTF.

This clone was picked up one time. The V gene is TRBV30, the J gene TRBJ1-5, with D possibly matching TRBD1 (6 bases). Trimming cost V 3 bases and J 7 bases, with 19 bases left between them. CDR1 GTSNPN and CDR2 SVGIG come from the germline V gene (reference sequence). This CDR3 spans 15 amino acids. The CDR3 DNA reads TGTGCCTGGAGCGTTGGGGGGGCCACAAAACAGCCCCAGCATTTT. This encodes CAWSVGGATKQPQHF.

The chain is built from TRBV7-2 and TRBJ2-2, with 8 bases that match TRBD1. This CDR3 is built from 15 residues. Germline V gene lookup returns CDR1 SGHTA and CDR2 FQGNSA. The trim removed 3 bases at V and 4 bases at J, leaving 4 bases unmatched. CDR3 sequence: CASSFTGGTTGELFF. In DNA, the CDR3 is TGTGCCAGCAGCTTCACAGGGGGAACCACCGGGGAGCTGTTTTTT.

This chain connects TRBV5-8 to TRBJ2-3, with TRBD1 matching over 9 bases. The CDR3 spans 15 residues. V shed 1 base and J 5 bases; nucleotides not matched to a gene: 5. Germline values: CDR1 SGHTS, CDR2 YDEGEE. The CDR3 is CASSLLPGQGDTQYF. CDR3 bases: TGTGCCAGCAGCTTGCTTCCGGGACAGGGAGATACGCAGTATTTT.

In this sample, this clone turned up once. J is TRBJ2-1 and V is TRBV28; D might be TRBD2 (5 bases). The CDR3 contains 15 residues. Germline values: CDR1 MDHEN, CDR2 SYDVKM. Trimming shortened V by 5 bases and J by 5 bases, and 16 bases separated the two germline ends. The CDR3 here is CASSTGGLTNNEQFF. DNA for the CDR3: TGTGCCAGCAGTACCGGCGGACTGACAAACAATGAGCAGTTCTTC.

The chain recombines TRBV10-3 with TRBJ2-1, with 10 bases identical to TRBD2. The CDR3 contains 15 residues. The V segment lost 7 bases and the J segment 0 bases; nucleotides outside the gene matches: 3. Germline loops: CDR1 ENHRY, CDR2 SYGVKD. CDR3 amino acids: CAIKASGSSYNEQFF. DNA for the CDR3: TGTGCCATCAAGGCTAGCGGGAGCTCCTACAATGAGCAGTTCTTC.

The rearrangement uses TRBV6-5 and TRBJ2-2, with 7 bases aligning to TRBD1. V was pared by 5 bases and J by 9 bases, with 6 bases of the junction left unmatched. The germline V gene encodes CDR1 MNHEY and CDR2 SVGAGI. The CDR3 extends over 13 amino acids. DNA for the CDR3: TGTGCCAGCAGTACACAGGGGCGGCGGGAGCTGTTTTTT. As protein: CASSTQGRRELFF.

In its sample, this clone was seen once. The chain links TRBV4-2 to TRBJ2-7, with D perhaps matching TRBD2 (6 bases). V dropped 1 base and J dropped 1 base, with 8 bases sitting between them. Germline assignment: CDR1 LGHNA and CDR2 YNFKEQ. The CDR3 runs to 14 residues. CDR3 in amino acids: CASSQGLASYEQYF. CDR3 bases: TGTGCCAGCAGCCAAGGGCTAGCGTCCTACGAGCAGTACTTC.

The CDR3 reads CASSHRLAGGYLYEQYF. The DNA of the CDR3 is TGTGCCAGCAGCCATCGATTGGCGGGGGGTTACCTCTACGAGCAGTACTTC. This rearrangement joins TRBV3-1 (or the pseudogene TRBV3-2) to TRBJ2-7, with 8 nucleotides matching TRBD2. The V gene end was trimmed by 3 bases and the J gene end by 3 bases; junction bases not matched to a gene: 13. The CDR3 extends over 17 amino acids. CDR1 and CDR2 from the germline V gene are LGHDT and YNNKEL (reference sequence).

This clone was counted a single time. The rearrangement links TRBV28 to TRBJ1-2, with 7 bases matching TRBD1. Germline assignment: CDR1 MDHEN and CDR2 SYDVKM. This CDR3 has 14 residues. After removal of 9 bases from V and 1 base from J, the junction contained 8 bases not matched to a gene. CDR3: CASRRGQLNYGYTF. CDR3 nucleotide sequence: TGTGCCAGTAGGCGGGGACAGCTTAACTATGGCTACACCTTC.

CDR3 protein: CASRAENEKLFF. CDR3 coding DNA: TGTGCCAGCAGGGCAGAAAATGAAAAACTGTTTTTT. The V gene is TRBV7-9, the J gene TRBJ1-4; D not certain. Germline lookup yields CDR1 SEHNR and CDR2 FQNEAQ (reference sequence). V was pared by 6 bases and J by 5 bases, with 7 bases between. The CDR3 loop spans 12 amino acids.

J is TRBJ1-6 and V is TRBV29-1; D gene unclear. CDR1 is SQVTM, CDR2 ANQGSEA, per germline. V was trimmed by 6 bases and J by 8 bases, leaving 14 bases between them. This CDR3 contains 13 residues. CDR3 sequence reads: CSVSERLDSPLHF. CDR3 DNA sequence: TGCAGCGTCTCTGAGAGATTGGATTCACCCCTCCACTTT.

This chain uses TRBV12-3 or TRBV12-4 with TRBJ2-7, with TRBD1 as a possible D gene (5 bases). The CDR3 has 13 amino acids. Between the trimmed V and J ends, which lost 6 bases and 6 bases, there was a span of 15 bases. The CDR3 protein is CASSSRAYVEQYF. CDR3 in DNA: TGTGCCAGCAGCTCCAGGGCTTACGTCGAGCAGTACTTC.

This sequence joins TRBV2 and TRBJ1-4; TRBD1 might be the D (5 bases). The CDR3 sequence is 15 residues long. Deletions cut 0 bases from V and 12 bases from J, with 17 bases between. The germline CDR1 and CDR2 sequences are SNHLY and FYNNEI. CDR3 DNA: TGTGCCAGCAGTGAAGCTGGGCGTCCCGCGGGGCAACTGTTTTTT. Translated, it gives CASSEAGRPAGQLFF.

The rearrangement links TRBV15 to TRBJ1-5; TRBD1 matches at 8 bases. The germline V gene encodes CDR1 LNHNV and CDR2 YYDKDF (reference sequence). This CDR3 comprises 15 residues. J lost 4 bases, V lost 5 bases, and 7 bases had no gene match. In DNA, the CDR3 is TGTGCCACCAGCTCCGGACAGGGCCCGAATCAGCCCCAGCATTTT. Protein: CATSSGQGPNQPQHF.

DNA for the CDR3: TGCGCCAGCAGGAAGGGGGCCCGGCAGGGACTTGGCTACACCTTC. As protein: CASRKGARQGLGYTF. The rearrangement joins TRBV10-2 to TRBJ1-2; 7 nucleotides line up with TRBD1. Germline assignment: CDR1 WSHSY and CDR2 SAAADI. V shed 6 bases and J 7 bases; nucleotides not matched to a gene: 14. The CDR3 runs 15 residues.

The chain has TRBV19 and TRBJ2-5; D gene uncertain. Looked up from germline, CDR1 is LNHDA and CDR2 is SQIVND (reference sequence). Between the trimmed V and J ends, which lost 5 bases and 5 bases, there was a span of 12 bases. This CDR3 has 13 residues. CDR3 DNA: TGTGCCAGTAGTGCCCTCGCCAGGGAGACCCAGTACTTC. This gives the protein CASSALARETQYF.

This chain links TRBV11-2 with TRBJ2-3, with a tentative D call TRBD2 (6 bases). V lost 5 bases to trimming and J lost 2 bases, with 20 bases between them. CDR3 length: 17 amino acids. Looked up from germline, CDR1 is SGHAT and CDR2 is FQNNGV. DNA of the CDR3: TGTGCCAGCAGCGCATCCGGGACTCCTCAATACACAGATACGCAGTATTTT. Encoded protein: CASSASGTPQYTDTQYF.

The table lists this clone with a few counts. This rearrangement joins TRBV4-2 to TRBJ2-2; possible D gene TRBD2, 6 bases. CDR1 is LGHNA and CDR2 is YNFKEQ in the germline V gene. Trimming stripped 0 bases from V and 3 bases from J, with 14 bases between. This CDR3 has 17 amino acids. The CDR3 sequence is CASSQDGWSGDTGELFF. The CDR3 nucleotides are TGTGCCAGCAGCCAAGATGGCTGGTCGGGGGACACCGGGGAGCTGTTTTTT.

This clone has only one observation. The CDR3 DNA reads TGTGCCAGCAGCTTAGTTCCTGGGGGGGATACGCAGTATTTT. It translates to CASSLVPGGDTQYF. The rearrangement links TRBV7-6 to TRBJ2-3; TRBD2 is a possible D gene (6 bases). V was pared by 1 base and J by 6 bases, with 11 bases between. The CDR3 runs 14 residues. CDR1 SGHVS and CDR2 FNYEAQ come from the germline V gene.

In regard to this clone: The junction does not match germline at one end; this may be a read error. The chain uses TRBV4-2 and TRBJ2-1, with 9 bases identical to TRBD1. The CDR3 totals 15 residues. CDR1 and CDR2 from the germline V gene are LGHNA and YNFKEQ. The CDR3 sequence is CASNQPGQGRNEQFF. CDR3 sequence (DNA): TGTGCCAGCAACCAACCGGGACAGGGCAGGAATGAGCAGTTCTTC.

The chain joins TRBV2 to TRBJ1-1; 8 nucleotides agree with TRBD1. CDR3 length: 13 residues. Trimming at V came to 6 bases and at J to 11 bases, leaving 11 bases not matched to a gene. The germline CDR1 and CDR2 sequences are SNHLY and FYNNEI. CDR3 DNA: TGTGCCAGCAGCGGGCAGGGGGCGAACGGCGCTTTCTTT. Residues: CASSGQGANGAFF.

Only a few counts were recorded for this clone. V and J are TRBV19 and TRBJ1-4; TRBD1 might be the D (5 bases). This CDR3 spans 13 amino acids. V was clipped by 3 bases and J by 8 bases, with 10 bases between them. The V gene's germline CDR1 is LNHDA and CDR2 SQIVND (reference sequence). CDR3 bases: TGTGCCAGTAGTATGGCTGCAGGGGAAAAACTGTTTTTT. It yields the protein CASSMAAGEKLFF.

The gene calls are TRBV21-1 and TRBJ2-7; the table's D call of TRBD2 was not tested on the DNA. TRBV21-1 is reported as a pseudogene. The CDR3 runs 19 residues. For the CDR3, the DNA is TGTGCCAGCAGCAAAGCGGAAAAACTAGCGGGAGGAAGCTCCTACGAGCAGTACTTC. This sequence encodes CASSKAEKLAGGSSYEQYF.

This chain connects TRBV19 to TRBJ2-5; maybe TRBD1 (5 bases). Germline CDR1 reads LNHDA; CDR2 reads SQIVND (reference sequence). The ends were cut back, 3 bases at V and 1 base at J, with 9 bases in the middle. This CDR3 has 14 residues. CDR3 nucleotides: TGTGCCAGTAGTATCGGCAGGGTCCAAGAGACCCAGTACTTC. Residues: CASSIGRVQETQYF.

The chain employs TRBV4-1 and TRBJ2-5, with 7 bases identical to TRBD2. The CDR3 length is 16 residues. Germline V lookup: CDR1 MGHRA, CDR2 YSYEKL. Losses at the gene ends were 4 bases for V and 4 bases for J; bases not matched to a gene: 12. The CDR3 protein is CASSRGMRERSETQYF. CDR3 sequence (DNA): TGCGCCAGCAGCCGGGGGATGCGGGAGAGGTCAGAGACCCAGTACTTC.

The rearrangement links TRBV3-1 (or the pseudogene TRBV3-2) to TRBJ2-6; D is ambiguous. The CDR3 contains 15 residues. The germline V gene has CDR1 LGHDT and CDR2 YNNKEL (reference sequence). V was cut by 0 bases and J by 0 bases, with 3 bases left in between. The CDR3 spells CASSQDNSGANVLTF. CDR3 in DNA: TGTGCCAGCAGCCAAGACAACTCTGGGGCCAACGTCCTGACTTTC.

This clone was counted only a few times. The genes are TRBV19 and TRBJ2-2, with a weak D call TRBD1 (6 bases). CDR3 length: 15 residues. Looked up from germline, CDR1 is LNHDA and CDR2 is SQIVND (reference sequence). Trimming took off 6 bases at V and 1 base at J, with 12 bases between the two ends. The CDR3 sequence is CASRGYRENTGELFF. The DNA for the CDR3 is TGTGCCAGTAGGGGGTACAGGGAGAACACCGGGGAGCTGTTTTTT.

The chain carries TRBV12-2 and TRBJ1-2. TRBV12-2 constitutes a pseudogene. The CDR3 consists of 15 residues. The CDR3 spells CASRPPGGYGYGYTF. As DNA, the CDR3 is TGTGCAAGTCGCCCCCCCGGAGGCTATGGCTATGGCTACACCTTC.

The chain carries TRBV18 and TRBJ2-7, with 8 bases aligning to TRBD1. There are 16 residues in the CDR3. In germline, CDR1 is KGHSH, CDR2 LQKENI. The ends lost 5 bases at V and 0 bases at J; junction bases unmatched: 9. As DNA, the CDR3 is TGTGCCAGCTCAAGAGGACAGGGTTCTCCCTCCTACGAGCAGTACTTC. Translating gives CASSRGQGSPSYEQYF.

CDR3: CARESEAPMNTEAFF. In DNA, the CDR3 is TGTGCCAGAGAGTCGGAGGCTCCAATGAACACTGAAGCTTTCTTT. The chain has TRBV2 and TRBJ1-1; D remains ambiguous. The CDR3 sequence is 15 residues long. V shed 9 bases and J shed 0 bases, with 17 bases lying between them. Germline V gene sequence: CDR1 SNHLY, CDR2 FYNNEI. The entire variable domain, with the rest obtained from reference TRBV2 and TRBJ1-1, is as follows: EPEVTQTPSHQVTQMGQEVILRCVPISNHLYFYWYRQILGQKVEFLVSFYNNEISEKSEIFDDQFSVERPDGSNFTLKIRSTKLEDSAMYFCARESEAPMNTEAFFGQGTRLTVV.